Following are 29 T cell receptor beta chains from one sample sequenced in a study of blood T cell repertoires in COVID-19 (dated by TCRdb to 2018 to 2021). Library construction relied on the immunoSEQ multiplex PCR assay. TCRdb's version of the immuneACCESS table is confined to in-frame rearrangements and falls short of the full clone set. An unresolved V gene accounts for under half of the shortfall where checked; the remainder is of unknown origin. In all, the sample holds roughly 190,000 clones, and roughly 84% of those were seen once. The top ten clones comprise 3.2% of the sample. Sample: PBMCs or T cells enriched from blood (not recorded which). Receptors originate from a young woman who had been exposed to COVID-19.

The CDR3 protein is CASSGRLNEQFF. The CDR3 DNA sequence: TGTGCCAGCAGCGGTCGACTGAATGAGCAGTTCTTC. The V and J genes are TRBV7-8 and TRBJ2-1; D is unresolved. Germline V gene sequence: CDR1 SGHVS, CDR2 FQNEAQ. Trimming pared 5 bases from V and 7 bases from J, leaving 9 bases between. CDR3 length: 12 amino acids.

V usage is TRBV7-9 and J usage is TRBJ2-7; D possibly corresponds to TRBD1 (5 bases). V was shortened by 1 base and J by 6 bases, with 13 bases between the two germline ends. CDR1 is SEHNR and CDR2 is FQNEAQ in the germline V gene (reference sequence). The CDR3 consists of 14 residues. The CDR3 is CASSLDGRDTEQYF. As DNA, the CDR3 is TGTGCCAGCAGCTTAGACGGCAGGGATACCGAGCAGTACTTC.

The J gene is TRBJ1-6, the V gene TRBV30, with 10 bases that match TRBD1. Germline-derived CDR1 and CDR2 are GTSNPN and SVGIG (reference sequence). V shed 8 bases and J 7 bases; nucleotides not matched to a gene: 8. The CDR3 runs 14 residues. CDR3 coding DNA: TGTGCCCGAGCTTCGACAGGGGGCAATTCACCCCTCCACTTT. This encodes CARASTGGNSPLHF. The full variable domain, its missing parts supplied by reference TRBV30 and TRBJ1-6, is SQTIHQWPATLVQPVGSPLSLECTVEGTSNPNLYWYRQAAGRGLQLLFYSVGIGQISSEVPQNLSASRPQDRQFILSSKKLLLSDSGFYLCARASTGGNSPLHFGNGTRLTVT.

The gene calls are TRBV5-8 and TRBJ1-4; no definite D call. Germline V lookup: CDR1 SGHTS, CDR2 YDEGEE. The CDR3 totals 15 residues. Trimming left V 4 bases short and J 5 bases short, with 15 bases between. The CDR3 DNA sequence: TGTGCCAGCAGCCACGGGCGAAGCGGGAATGAAAAACTGTTTTTT. It yields the protein CASSHGRSGNEKLFF.

This clone was recorded once. The chain recombines TRBV9 with TRBJ2-3, with TRBD1 matching over 7 bases. V gave up 3 bases and J gave up 7 bases; unmatched junction bases: 2. Germline CDR1 is SGDLS and CDR2 is YYNGEE. The CDR3 has 12 residues. This chain's CDR3 is CASSAGGNTQYF. For the CDR3, the DNA is TGTGCCAGCAGCGCAGGGGGAAATACGCAGTATTTT.

The chain is built from TRBV4-1 and TRBJ1-5; 7 bases fit TRBD1. V shed 2 bases, J shed 2 bases, and the junction held 3 bases outside the gene matches. Germline lookup yields CDR1 MGHRA and CDR2 YSYEKL. The CDR3 extends over 15 amino acids. The DNA for the CDR3 is TGCGCCAGCAGCCAAAACAGGGGTGGCAATCAGCCCCAGCATTTT. This codes for CASSQNRGGNQPQHF.

This chain connects TRBV7-2 to TRBJ2-6; possibly TRBD1 for D (7 bases). CDR1 SGHTA and CDR2 FQGNSA come from the germline V gene. Between the trimmed V and J ends, which lost 4 bases and 4 bases, there was a span of 23 bases. The length of the CDR3 is 19 residues. This chain's CDR3 is CASSSPPGGSPNGANVLTF. DNA for the CDR3: TGTGCCAGCAGCTCGCCCCCAGGGGGGTCCCCTAACGGGGCCAACGTCCTGACTTTC.

The CDR3 DNA reads as TGTGCCAGTAGCAGACAGGTTGAGGGCTACGAGCAGTACTTC. This codes for CASSRQVEGYEQYF. This chain links TRBV19 with TRBJ2-7, with D possibly matching TRBD1 (6 bases). Germline V lookup: CDR1 LNHDA, CDR2 SQIVND (reference sequence). The CDR3 is 14 amino acids. V was pared by 6 bases and J by 3 bases, with 15 bases between.

The genes are TRBV30 and TRBJ2-2, with 7 bases identical to TRBD1. V trimming: 3 bases; J trimming: 3 bases; junction bases outside the gene matches: 7. Germline loops: CDR1 GTSNPN, CDR2 SVGIG (reference sequence). The length of the CDR3 is 15 residues. The CDR3 bases are TGTGCCTGGAGGCTTACAGGGGCGGACACCGGGGAGCTGTTTTTT. Its protein is CAWRLTGADTGELFF.

This rearrangement joins TRBV7-2 to TRBJ2-5, with TRBD2 matching 11 bases. V trimming: 1 base; J trimming: 4 bases; junction bases outside the gene matches: 14. This CDR3 is 19 amino acids long. The germline CDR1 and CDR2 sequences are SGHTA and FQGNSA. The CDR3 bases are TGTGCCAGCAGCTTAGGTGGGGGAACTAGCGGGGGCTGGCGAGAGACCCAGTACTTC. Its protein product is CASSLGGGTSGGWRETQYF.

This clone was counted once. This chain connects TRBV7-9 to TRBJ2-5; perhaps TRBD2 as D (6 bases). This CDR3 region has 13 residues. The germline CDR1 and CDR2 sequences are SEHNR and FQNEAQ (reference sequence). The V end lost 4 bases, the J end lost 3 bases, and 9 bases lay between the germline ends. The CDR3 DNA is TGTGCCAGCAGCTCGGGACTGGAAGAGACCCAGTACTTC. Its translation: CASSSGLEETQYF.

This chain connects TRBV18 to TRBJ2-3; TRBD2 agrees at 8 bases. This CDR3 spans 12 amino acids. Germline V gene lookup returns CDR1 KGHSH and CDR2 LQKENI. The V segment lost 11 bases and the J segment 4 bases; nucleotides outside the gene matches: 5. In DNA, the CDR3 is TGTGCCGGTAGCGGGGTGGCAGATACGCAGTATTTT. This translates into CAGSGVADTQYF.

V is TRBV5-1 and J is TRBJ2-1, with D perhaps TRBD1 (6 bases). Germline lookup yields CDR1 SGHRS and CDR2 YFSETQ. Trimming took off 0 bases at V and 6 bases at J, with 10 bases between the two ends. The CDR3 sequence is 14 residues long. The CDR3 DNA reads as TGCGCCAGCAGCTTGGCCGGGACAAGCAATGAGCAGTTCTTC. It codes for CASSLAGTSNEQFF.

V is TRBV3-1 (or the pseudogene TRBV3-2) and J is TRBJ1-3; D remains unclear. Germline V gives CDR1 LGHDT, CDR2 YNNKEL (reference sequence). The CDR3 loop spans 15 amino acids. V dropped 4 bases and J dropped 0 bases, with 10 bases sitting between them. DNA for the CDR3: TGTGCCAGCAGCCTTACGAGCTCCTCTGGAAACACCATATATTTT. Translation gives CASSLTSSSGNTIYF.

The V call is TRBV7-8, the J call TRBJ2-1; D is undetermined. The germline V gene has CDR1 SGHVS and CDR2 FQNEAQ. Trimming pared 5 bases from V and 0 bases from J, leaving 14 bases between. The CDR3 has 16 amino acids. Here the CDR3 DNA reads TGTGCCAGCAGCCCCACCTATGTGGTCTCCTACAATGAGCAGTTCTTC. Translated: CASSPTYVVSYNEQFF.

V gene TRBV5-1 combines with J gene TRBJ1-5; 7 nucleotides align to TRBD1. Germline CDR1 reads SGHRS; CDR2 reads YFSETQ. The CDR3 runs 16 residues. Trimming at V came to 0 bases and at J to 0 bases, leaving 3 bases not matched to a gene. Here the CDR3 reads CASSLGTGDSNQPQHF. CDR3 DNA sequence: TGCGCCAGCAGCTTGGGTACAGGGGATAGCAATCAGCCCCAGCATTTT.

The chain combines TRBV5-1 with TRBJ2-7, with TRBD1 matching 7 bases. V shed 3 bases and J 5 bases; nucleotides not matched to a gene: 8. CDR1 is SGHRS and CDR2 is YFSETQ in the germline V gene. The length of the CDR3 is 14 residues. CDR3 nucleotides: TGCGCCAGCAGCTGGACCGGGACAGATAACGAGCAGTACTTC. Amino acids: CASSWTGTDNEQYF.

This chain links TRBV27 with TRBJ1-2; D may be TRBD1 (5 bases). Between the trimmed V and J ends, which lost 6 bases and 1 base, there was a span of 18 bases. The V gene's germline CDR1 is MNHEY and CDR2 SMNVEV (reference sequence). The CDR3 is 16 amino acids. The CDR3 bases are TGTGCCAGCAGCTGGGACTCGCGGGGGGATAACTATGGCTACACCTTC. This encodes CASSWDSRGDNYGYTF.

The V and J genes are TRBV7-9 and TRBJ1-5; D perhaps matches TRBD1 (5 bases). In germline, CDR1 is SEHNR, CDR2 FQNEAQ (reference sequence). The CDR3 length is 14 residues. The V and J ends lost 8 bases and 7 bases respectively, with 18 bases between them. The CDR3 is CASGDWRGDQPQHF. The DNA of the CDR3 is TGTGCCAGCGGGGATTGGAGGGGCGACCAGCCCCAGCATTTT.

In its sample, this clone was seen a few times. The chain has TRBV5-1 and TRBJ2-1, with 10 bases identical to TRBD2. Trimming at V came to 0 bases and at J to 9 bases, leaving 12 bases not matched to a gene. Germline loops: CDR1 SGHRS, CDR2 YFSETQ. The CDR3 extends over 17 amino acids. The CDR3 DNA sequence: TGCGCCAGCAGCTTGGGTGTAGCGGGGGGATTCCTGGGTGAGCAGTTCTTC. Protein: CASSLGVAGGFLGEQFF.

This clone was observed a few times. The chain has TRBV10-3 and TRBJ1-2, with a possible D match to TRBD1 (6 bases). Germline loops: CDR1 ENHRY, CDR2 SYGVKD. The germline V and J ends were trimmed by 3 bases and 3 bases, with 11 bases remaining between them. The CDR3 runs to 14 residues. The CDR3 loop is CAISEAQGYYGYTF. The CDR3 nucleotides are TGTGCCATCAGTGAAGCCCAGGGGTACTATGGCTACACCTTC.

This clone was observed a single time. The chain combines TRBV7-3 with TRBJ2-2; TRBD2 agrees at 14 bases. The CDR3 runs 17 residues. The germline CDR1 and CDR2 sequences are SGHTA and FQGTGA. After removal of 5 bases from V and 0 bases from J, the junction contained 2 bases not matched to a gene. This CDR3 reads CASSPTSGGANTGELFF. CDR3 sequence (DNA): TGTGCCAGCAGCCCGACTAGCGGGGGGGCGAACACCGGGGAGCTGTTTTTT.

The chain links TRBV7-8 to TRBJ1-1; TRBD1 agrees at 10 bases. Germline loops: CDR1 SGHVS, CDR2 FQNEAQ. V was clipped by 5 bases and J by 8 bases; unmatched bases: 8. The CDR3 totals 14 residues. DNA of the CDR3: TGTGCCAGCAGCCCGGGACAGGGGCTTGCGGAAGCTTTCTTT. It specifies CASSPGQGLAEAFF.

This chain uses TRBV14 with TRBJ2-7; D not certain. This CDR3 is 12 amino acids long. The V end lost 4 bases, the J end lost 5 bases, and 9 bases lay between the germline ends. Germline V gives CDR1 SGHDN, CDR2 FVKESK. The CDR3 nucleotides are TGTGCCAGCAGCCTAGGAGTCAACGAGCAGTACTTC. Translated, it gives CASSLGVNEQYF.

This clone has more than one count but fewer than ten. The chain employs TRBV9 and TRBJ1-2; D is unresolved. Looked up from germline, CDR1 is SGDLS and CDR2 is YYNGEE. CDR3 length: 14 residues. V was clipped by 3 bases and J by 5 bases, with 14 bases between them. CDR3 nucleotide sequence: TGTGCCAGCAGCGCGTGGGGAGGAGTTTATGGCTACACCTTC. This gives the protein CASSAWGGVYGYTF.

This clone has a single count. The V gene is TRBV30, the J gene TRBJ1-6; D unresolved. V was cut by 2 bases and J by 6 bases, with 17 bases left in between. The CDR3 covers 16 residues. CDR1 is GTSNPN, CDR2 SVGIG, per germline (reference sequence). The CDR3 protein is CAWSHRPGPPNSPLHF. CDR3 in DNA: TGTGCCTGGAGTCACCGACCGGGTCCTCCTAATTCACCCCTCCACTTT.

The chain combines TRBV9 with TRBJ1-1; D unclear. The CDR3 totals 15 residues. Per germline, CDR1 SGDLS and CDR2 YYNGEE. The ends were cut back, 3 bases at V and 5 bases at J, with 17 bases in the middle. CDR3 bases: TGTGCCAGCAGCGCTGTCGCGGGCCTCGGGACTGAAGCTTTCTTT. It encodes CASSAVAGLGTEAFF.

The chain recombines TRBV2 with TRBJ2-3, with a possible D match to TRBD1 (6 bases). The CDR3 length is 15 residues. The germline CDR1 and CDR2 sequences are SNHLY and FYNNEI. Trimming left V 3 bases short and J 1 base short, with 11 bases between. As DNA, the CDR3 is TGTGCCAGCAGTGATAGGGCAGGGGGCACAGATACGCAGTATTTT. This gives the protein CASSDRAGGTDTQYF.

This chain uses TRBV5-1 with TRBJ2-7; the D gene is possibly TRBD2 (6 bases). Trimming removed 5 bases at V and 3 bases at J, with 21 bases between. The V gene's germline CDR1 is SGHRS and CDR2 YFSETQ. The CDR3 totals 16 residues. The CDR3 is CASRSQPGREIYEQYF. The CDR3 nucleotides are TGCGCCAGCAGGAGCCAGCCGGGACGGGAGATCTACGAGCAGTACTTC.